This paragraph covers one T cell receptor beta chain sequence. Its antigen is unidentified. This CDR3 has 17 amino acids. V was clipped by 4 bases and J by 3 bases, with 20 bases between them. The V gene's germline CDR1 is SGHRS and CDR2 YFSETQ. This sample is drawn from a study of STAT5B mutations in CD4+ large granular lymphocyte leukemia. Study as a whole: Among healthy controls, a particular HLA allele went with more CDR3 'QG' motifs. Findings of the study overall: TRBV06-family usage was enriched in top patient clones (8/27) versus controls (2/35).

The assay was immunoSEQ multiplex PCR, and TCRdb's table has in-frame clones only and misses some. The sample carries tens of thousands of clones, 75% to 85% recorded once. This clonotype was obtained from a human donor in good health. The sequenced material came from CD4+ T cells from blood buffy coats. This chain connects TRBV5-1 to TRBJ2-4; D may be TRBD1 (5 bases). The CDR3, as DNA: TGCGCCAGCAGCCCGCACTCAGGTTTTCAGGGCAAAAACATTCAGTACTTC. It codes for CASSPHSGFQGKNIQYF. Full variable domain (remainder filled in from reference TRBV5-1 and TRBJ2-4): KAGVTQTPRYLIKTRGQQVTLSCSPISGHRSVSWYQQTPGQGLQFLFEYFSETQRNKGNFPGRFSGRQFSNSRSEMNVSTLELGDSALYLCASSPHSGFQGKNIQYFGAGTRLSVL.